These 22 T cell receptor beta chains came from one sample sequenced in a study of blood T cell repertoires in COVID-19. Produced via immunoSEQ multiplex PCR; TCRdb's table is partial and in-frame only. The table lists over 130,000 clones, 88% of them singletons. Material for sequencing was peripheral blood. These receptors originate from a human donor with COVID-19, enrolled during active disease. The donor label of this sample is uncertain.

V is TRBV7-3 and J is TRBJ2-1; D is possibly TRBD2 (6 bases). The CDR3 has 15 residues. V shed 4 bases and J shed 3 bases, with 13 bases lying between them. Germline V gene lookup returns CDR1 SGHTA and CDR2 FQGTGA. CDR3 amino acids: CASSSPGRNYNEQFF. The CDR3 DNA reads TGTGCCAGCAGCTCCCCCGGGAGAAACTACAATGAGCAGTTCTTC.

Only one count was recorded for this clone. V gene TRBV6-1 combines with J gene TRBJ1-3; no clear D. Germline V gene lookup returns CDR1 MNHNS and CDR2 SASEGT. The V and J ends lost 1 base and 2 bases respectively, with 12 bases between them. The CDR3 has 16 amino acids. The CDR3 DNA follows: TGTGCCAGCAGTGAAGTACTCGACACCACTGGAAACACCATATATTTT. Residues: CASSEVLDTTGNTIYF.

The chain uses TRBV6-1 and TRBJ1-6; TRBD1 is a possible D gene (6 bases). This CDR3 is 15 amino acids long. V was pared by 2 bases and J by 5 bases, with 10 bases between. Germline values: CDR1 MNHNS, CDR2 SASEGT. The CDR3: CASSELGADNSPLHF. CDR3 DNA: TGTGCCAGCAGTGAATTGGGGGCGGATAATTCACCCCTCCACTTT.

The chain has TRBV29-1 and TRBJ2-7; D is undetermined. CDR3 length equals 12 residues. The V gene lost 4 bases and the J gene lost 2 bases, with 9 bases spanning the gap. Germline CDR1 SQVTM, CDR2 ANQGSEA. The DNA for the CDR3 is TGCAGCGTTGGCGGCGGAACCTACGAGCAGTACTTC. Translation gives CSVGGGTYEQYF.

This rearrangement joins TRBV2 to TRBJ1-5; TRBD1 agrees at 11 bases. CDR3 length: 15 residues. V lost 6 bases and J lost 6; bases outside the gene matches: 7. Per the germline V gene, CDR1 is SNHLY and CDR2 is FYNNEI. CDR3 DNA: TGTGCCAGCAGAGGGGGGACAGGGGGTTTTCAGCCCCAGCATTTT. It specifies CASRGGTGGFQPQHF. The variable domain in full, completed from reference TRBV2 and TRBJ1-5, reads EPEVTQTPSHQVTQMGQEVILRCVPISNHLYFYWYRQILGQKVEFLVSFYNNEISEKSEIFDDQFSVERPDGSNFTLKIRSTKLEDSAMYFCASRGGTGGFQPQHFGDGTRLSIL.

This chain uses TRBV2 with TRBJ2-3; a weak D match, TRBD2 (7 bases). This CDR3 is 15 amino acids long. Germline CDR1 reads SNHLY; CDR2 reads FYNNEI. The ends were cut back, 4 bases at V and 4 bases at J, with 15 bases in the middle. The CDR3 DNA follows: TGTGCCAGCAGTGTTGGAGGGGGGGCGGCAGATACGCAGTATTTT. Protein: CASSVGGGAADTQYF.

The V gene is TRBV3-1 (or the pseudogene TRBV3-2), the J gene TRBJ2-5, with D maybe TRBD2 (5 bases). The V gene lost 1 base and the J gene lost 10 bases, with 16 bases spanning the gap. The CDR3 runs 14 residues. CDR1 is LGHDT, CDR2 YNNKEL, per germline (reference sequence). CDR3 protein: CASSQGNQDSGQYF. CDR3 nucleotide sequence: TGTGCCAGCAGCCAAGGTAATCAGGACTCGGGCCAGTACTTC.

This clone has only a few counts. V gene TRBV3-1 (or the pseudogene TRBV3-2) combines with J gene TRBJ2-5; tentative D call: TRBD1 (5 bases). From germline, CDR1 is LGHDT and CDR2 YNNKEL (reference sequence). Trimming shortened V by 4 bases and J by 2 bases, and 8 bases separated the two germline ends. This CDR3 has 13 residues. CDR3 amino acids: CASSLGHQETQYF. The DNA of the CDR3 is TGTGCCAGCAGCCTCGGACATCAAGAGACCCAGTACTTC.

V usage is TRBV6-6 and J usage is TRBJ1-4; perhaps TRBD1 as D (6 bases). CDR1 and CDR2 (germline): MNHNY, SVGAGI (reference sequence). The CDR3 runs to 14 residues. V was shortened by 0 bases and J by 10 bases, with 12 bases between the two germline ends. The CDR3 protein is CASSYSGDTGKLFF. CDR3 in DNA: TGTGCCAGCAGTTACTCGGGGGACACAGGAAAACTGTTTTTT.

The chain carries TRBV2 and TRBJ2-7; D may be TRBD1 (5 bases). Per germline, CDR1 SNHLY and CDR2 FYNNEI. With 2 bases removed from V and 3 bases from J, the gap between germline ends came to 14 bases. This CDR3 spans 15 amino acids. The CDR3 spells CASSELGQGGYEQYF. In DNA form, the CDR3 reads TGTGCCAGCAGTGAATTAGGGCAGGGCGGCTACGAGCAGTACTTC.

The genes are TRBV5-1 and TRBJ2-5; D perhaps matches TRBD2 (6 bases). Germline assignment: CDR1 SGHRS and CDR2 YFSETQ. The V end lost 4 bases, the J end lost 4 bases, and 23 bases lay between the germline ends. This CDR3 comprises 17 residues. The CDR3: CASSPARGVGGRETQYF. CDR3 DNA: TGCGCCAGCAGCCCGGCGAGGGGTGTAGGAGGGCGAGAGACCCAGTACTTC.

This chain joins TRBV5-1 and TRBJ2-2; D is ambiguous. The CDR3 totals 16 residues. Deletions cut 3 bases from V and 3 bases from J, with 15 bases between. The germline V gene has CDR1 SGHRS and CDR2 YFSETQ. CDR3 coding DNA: TGCGCCAGCAGCTCCGGGTCCACTCCGTACACCGGGGAGCTGTTTTTT. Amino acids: CASSSGSTPYTGELFF.

As DNA, the CDR3 is TGTGCCAGCAGCCTAAGGTACAGCTCCTACAATGAGCAGTTCTTC. Residues: CASSLRYSSYNEQFF. The genes are TRBV7-9 and TRBJ2-1; D not resolved. The CDR3 covers 15 residues. V was cut by 5 bases and J by 0 bases, with 11 bases left in between. Germline V gene sequence: CDR1 SEHNR, CDR2 FQNEAQ (reference sequence). Full variable domain (outside the CDR3, taken from reference TRBV7-9 and TRBJ2-1): DTGVSQNPRHKITKRGQNVTFRCDPISEHNRLYWYRQTLGQGPEFLTYFQNEAQLEKSRLLSDRFSAERPKGSFSTLEIQRTEQGDSAMYLCASSLRYSSYNEQFFGPGTRLTVL.

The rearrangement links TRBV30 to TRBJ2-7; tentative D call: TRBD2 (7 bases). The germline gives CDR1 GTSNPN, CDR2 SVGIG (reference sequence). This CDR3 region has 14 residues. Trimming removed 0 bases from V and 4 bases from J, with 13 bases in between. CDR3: CAWSVGGLTYEQYF. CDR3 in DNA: TGTGCCTGGAGTGTGGGGGGGCTCACTTACGAGCAGTACTTC. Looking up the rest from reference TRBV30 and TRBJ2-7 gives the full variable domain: SQTIHQWPATLVQPVGSPLSLECTVEGTSNPNLYWYRQAAGRGLQLLFYSVGIGQISSEVPQNLSASRPQDRQFILSSKKLLLSDSGFYLCAWSVGGLTYEQYFGPGTRLTVT.

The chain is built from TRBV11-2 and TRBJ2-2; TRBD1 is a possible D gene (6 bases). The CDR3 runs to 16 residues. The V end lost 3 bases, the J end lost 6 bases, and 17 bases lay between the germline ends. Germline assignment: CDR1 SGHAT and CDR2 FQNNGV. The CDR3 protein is CASSFRGSGTSGELFF. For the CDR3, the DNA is TGTGCCAGCAGCTTCAGGGGATCAGGGACGTCCGGGGAGCTGTTTTTT.

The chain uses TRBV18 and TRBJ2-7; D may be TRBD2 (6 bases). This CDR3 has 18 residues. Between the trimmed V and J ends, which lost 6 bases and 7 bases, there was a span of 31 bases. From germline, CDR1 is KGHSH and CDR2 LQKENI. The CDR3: CASSIREDFGGSPGEQYF. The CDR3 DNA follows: TGTGCCAGCTCTATACGCGAAGATTTTGGAGGGAGCCCAGGAGAGCAGTACTTC.

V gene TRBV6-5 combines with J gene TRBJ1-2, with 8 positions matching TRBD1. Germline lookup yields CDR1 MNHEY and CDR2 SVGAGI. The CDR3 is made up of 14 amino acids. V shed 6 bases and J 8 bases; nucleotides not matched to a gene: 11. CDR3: CASRRQGSSNGYTF. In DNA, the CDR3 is TGTGCCAGCAGAAGACAGGGGTCGTCCAACGGCTACACCTTC.

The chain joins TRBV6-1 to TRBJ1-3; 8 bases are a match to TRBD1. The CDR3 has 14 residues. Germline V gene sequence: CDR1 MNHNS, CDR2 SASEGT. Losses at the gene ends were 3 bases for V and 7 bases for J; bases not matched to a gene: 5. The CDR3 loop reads CASSETGDGNTIYF. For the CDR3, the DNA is TGTGCCAGCAGTGAGACAGGGGATGGGAACACCATATATTTT.

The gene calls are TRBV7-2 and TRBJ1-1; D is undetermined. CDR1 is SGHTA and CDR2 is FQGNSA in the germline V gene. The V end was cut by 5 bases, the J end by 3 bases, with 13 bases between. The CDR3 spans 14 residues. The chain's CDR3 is CASSIDGEDTEAFF. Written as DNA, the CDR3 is TGTGCCAGCAGCATCGACGGGGAGGACACTGAAGCTTTCTTT.

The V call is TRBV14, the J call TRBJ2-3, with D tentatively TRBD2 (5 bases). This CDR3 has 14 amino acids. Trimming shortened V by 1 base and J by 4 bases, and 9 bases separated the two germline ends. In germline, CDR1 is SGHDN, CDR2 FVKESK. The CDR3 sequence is CASSQGPGADTQYF. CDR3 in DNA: TGTGCCAGCAGCCAAGGCCCCGGGGCAGATACGCAGTATTTT.

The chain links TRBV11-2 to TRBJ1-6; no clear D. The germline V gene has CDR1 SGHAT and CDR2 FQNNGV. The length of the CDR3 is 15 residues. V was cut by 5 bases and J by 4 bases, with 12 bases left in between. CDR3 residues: CASSPTAEYNSPLHF. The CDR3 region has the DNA TGTGCCAGCAGCCCGACGGCGGAATATAATTCACCCCTCCACTTT.

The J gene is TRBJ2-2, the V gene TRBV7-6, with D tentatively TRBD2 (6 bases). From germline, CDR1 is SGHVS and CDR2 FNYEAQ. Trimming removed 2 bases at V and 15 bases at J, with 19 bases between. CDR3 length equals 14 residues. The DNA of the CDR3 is TGTGCCAGCAGCTTAAGTACTGGACGGGGGAGGATGTTTTTT. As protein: CASSLSTGRGRMFF.